One sample yielded the 2 T cell receptor beta chains listed below, sequenced in a study of T cell responses to AZD1222 COVID-19 vaccine. Clones were read by immunoSEQ multiplex PCR, and TCRdb kept only the in-frame ones, dropping some. The repertoire includes over 90,000 clones, approximately 90% of them detected once, and roughly 3% sits in the top ten. Material: peripheral blood, obtained 28 days after the second AZD1222 dose. The receptor set was obtained from an adult who received the AZD1222 COVID-19 vaccine.

This clone was recorded a few times. The same CDR3 arises from other DNA sequences in this sample as well. The V call is TRBV11-3, the J call TRBJ2-3, with no clear D. The CDR3 has 14 amino acids. The V and J ends lost 3 bases and 4 bases respectively, with 11 bases between them. Germline CDR1 and CDR2: SGHNT and YENEEA. The CDR3 protein is CASSLVSTADTQYF. Here the CDR3 DNA reads TGTGCCAGCAGCTTGGTTAGTACCGCAGATACGCAGTATTTT.

The V call is TRBV7-9, the J call TRBJ1-2; no definite D call. The CDR3 is 14 residues long. V gave up 2 bases and J gave up 0 bases, with 7 bases separating them. Germline V gene lookup returns CDR1 SEHNR and CDR2 FQNEAQ (reference sequence). The CDR3 region is CASSLRPANYGYTF. The CDR3 DNA follows: TGTGCCAGCAGCTTAAGGCCGGCTAACTATGGCTACACCTTC. The full variable domain, with the rest looked up from reference TRBV7-9 and TRBJ1-2, is DTGVSQNPRHKITKRGQNVTFRCDPISEHNRLYWYRQTLGQGPEFLTYFQNEAQLEKSRLLSDRFSAERPKGSFSTLEIQRTEQGDSAMYLCASSLRPANYGYTFGSGTRLTVV.